This TCR beta chain is from a study of beta chain features in type 1 diabetes. On this clone: No antigen is known for it.

As every portion of the isolated RNA was reverse transcribed, the sequencing read expressed TCRB transcripts. Only in-frame clones appear in the TCRdb table, and some are missing; sequencing was by immunoSEQ multiplex PCR. The sample carries about 900,000 clones, roughly 15% recorded once. The germline V and J ends were trimmed by 7 bases and 2 bases, with 14 bases remaining between them. CDR3 size: 14 residues. Looked up from germline, CDR1 is LNHDA and CDR2 is SQIVND (reference sequence). Study findings and constraints: A cDNA-based sequencing approach could over-represent cells with high TCR expression.

The rearrangement joins TRBV19 to TRBJ2-5; D might be TRBD1 (8 bases). The sample was naive CD4+ T cells from blood. This sequence was found in a young woman in good health. This CDR3 is CASTDRGGQETQYF. CDR3 DNA: TGTGCCAGTACCGACAGGGGAGGGCAAGAGACCCAGTACTTC.